The entry below describes one TCR beta chain. The target antigen is unknown. This entry belongs to a study of graft-versus-host responses after intestinal transplantation. Overall study: Every one of the recipients received anti-thymocyte globulin induction and afterwards took tacrolimus and steroids for around 3 years.

Findings of the study overall: Association was observed between peak circulating GvH clone levels and early post-transplant HvG declines. Recipient marrow contained GvH clones, some of which appeared first in ileum or blood.

Sequencing was performed with immunoSEQ multiplex PCR; in TCRdb, only in-frame clones are kept and a portion is missing. The table lists around 70,000 clones, roughly 90% of them singletons. Germline V gene sequence: CDR1 MNHEY, CDR2 SMNVEV (reference sequence). Trimming at V came to 3 bases and at J to 4 bases, leaving 10 bases not matched to a gene. This CDR3 has 16 residues. The chain joins TRBV27 to TRBJ1-1; 8 nucleotides line up with TRBD1. This receptor was obtained from a human donor who received an intestinal transplant. Sequencing used unstimulated CD8+ T cells sorted from spleen or lymph node cells, obtained before intestinal transplant. The CDR3 nucleotides are TGTGCCAGCAGTTTCTCAGGACAGGGCCGGAGCACTGAAGCTTTCTTT. As protein: CASSFSGQGRSTEAFF.